This TCR beta chain was sequenced for a study of vaccination effects on CD4 cells after COVID-19. Notes on the study in general: Limitations: small convalescent group and missing early post-infection timepoints. There was only 1 of 255 vaccine-induced clones in healthy vaccinees that cross-reacted with common cold coronaviruses. Both infection-induced and vaccine-induced clones contracted markedly at late post-vaccination timepoints.

With regard to this clone: The antigen is unknown.

ViraFEST used viral peptide pools to expand antigen-specific CD4+ T cells before sequencing. Investigators separated out CD4+ T cells once around nine days of culture had passed. Nucleocapsid antibodies stayed negative before and after vaccination, showing no earlier SARS-CoV-2 infection. Every well got fewer than 2.5 million PBMC, which were grown with around 10 IU/ml IL-2 and approximately 9.7 ug/ml peptides. Germline V gene data show CDR1 as SGHRS and CDR2 as YFSETQ. Losses at the gene ends were 8 bases for V and 4 bases for J; bases not matched to a gene: 12. The CDR3 is 16 residues long. Using immunoSEQ multiplex PCR, the repertoire was profiled, and TCRdb retains in-frame clones only, with some absent. The data contain 35,000 to 55,000 clones, roughly four fifths of them singletons.

Sample: CD4+ T cells from PBMCs cultured with SARS-CoV-2 spike peptides, taken before COVID-19 vaccination. V is TRBV5-1 and J is TRBJ2-3, with 11 bases aligning to TRBD2. The clonotype comes from a human donor who received a COVID-19 vaccine. Here the CDR3 DNA reads TGCGCCAGTCGCCGCGCTAGCGGGGGGATCCCAGATACGCAGTATTTT. It is translated as CASRRASGGIPDTQYF.